This T cell receptor beta chain is from a study of T cells after yellow fever vaccination. Study-wide results and limits: One caveat is that FACS-sorted repertoires could contain abundant clonotypes contaminating from the bulk population. Post-booster repertoires again held most primary-vaccination clones (about 95% CD4, 80% to 90% CD8).

TCRdb called the 5' RACE reads again in MiXCR, with one record for every CDR3 protein. The sample records 300,000 to 350,000 distinct CDR3 sequences, around 11% being singletons. The table lists this clonotype with a few counts. Its antigen is still unknown. CDR1 is LNHNV and CDR2 is YYDKDF in the germline V gene (reference sequence). The CDR3 runs to 15 residues. V shed 3 bases, J shed 0 bases, and the junction held 2 bases outside the gene matches. The specimen was CD4+ T cells sorted from PBMCs, collected 45 days after the yellow fever booster vaccination. The origin of this receptor is a man between 18 and 29 years old who received the YFV17D yellow fever vaccine. The chain carries TRBV15 and TRBJ1-3, with TRBD1 matching 7 bases. DNA of the CDR3: TGTGCCACCAGCAGGCAGGGGGTCTCTGGAAACACCATATATTTT. Translation gives CATSRQGVSGNTIYF.